This T cell receptor beta chain was identified during a study of T cells in Graves' hyperthyroidism and ophthalmopathy. Overall study findings and caveats: Median prediction lead before ophthalmopathy onset was 5 to 7 months with the model.

Lactation, pregnancy, other autoimmune disease or uncontrolled infection led to exclusion of patients. Thyroid ultrasound, orbital computed tomography, clinical symptoms, and serum thyroxine and TRAb underpinned diagnoses. This clonotype has at least ten counts. The antigen is not known. Trimming stripped 2 bases from V and 0 bases from J, with 11 bases between. This CDR3 is 16 amino acids long. From germline, CDR1 is SGHVS and CDR2 FQNEAQ. TCR beta CDR3 sequences were amplified from RNA transcripts. When the TCR CDR3 underwent first-round RT-PCR, the HTBI primer set was used. TCRdb passed the multiplex PCR reads through MiXCR, listing each CDR3 protein once. There are hundreds of thousands of distinct CDR3 sequences in the sample; 45% occur only once, and more than 7% lies in the top ten.

V and J are TRBV7-8 and TRBJ1-3; the D is unclear. This receptor was taken from an adult man with Graves' disease, either hyperthyroidism or ophthalmopathy (not recorded which). The source material was peripheral blood or thyroid tissue (not recorded which). The CDR3 reads CASSLYPATSGNTIYF. The DNA for the CDR3 is TGTGCCAGCAGCTTATATCCAGCCACCTCTGGAAACACCATATATTTT.